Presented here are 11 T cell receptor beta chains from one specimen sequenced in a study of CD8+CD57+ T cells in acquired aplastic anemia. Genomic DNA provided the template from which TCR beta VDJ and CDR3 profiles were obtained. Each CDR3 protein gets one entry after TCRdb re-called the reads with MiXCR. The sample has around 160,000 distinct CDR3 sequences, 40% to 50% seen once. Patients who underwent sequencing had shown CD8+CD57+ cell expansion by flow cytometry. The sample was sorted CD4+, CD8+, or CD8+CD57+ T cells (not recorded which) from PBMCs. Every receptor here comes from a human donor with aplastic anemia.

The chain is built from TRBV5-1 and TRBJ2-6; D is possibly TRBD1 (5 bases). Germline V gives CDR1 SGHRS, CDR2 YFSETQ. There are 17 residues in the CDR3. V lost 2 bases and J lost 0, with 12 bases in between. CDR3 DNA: TGCGCCAGCAGCTTTACGACAGTTAGCTCTGGGGCCAACGTCCTGACTTTC. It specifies CASSFTTVSSGANVLTF.

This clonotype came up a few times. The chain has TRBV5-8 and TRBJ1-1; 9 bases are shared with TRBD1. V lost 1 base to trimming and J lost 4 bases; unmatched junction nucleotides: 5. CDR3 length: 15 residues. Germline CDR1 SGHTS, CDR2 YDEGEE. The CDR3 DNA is TGTGCCAGCAGCTTGCTAGACAGGGGGACCACTGAAGCTTTCTTT. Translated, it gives CASSLLDRGTTEAFF. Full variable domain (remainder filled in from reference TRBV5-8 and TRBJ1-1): EAGVTQSPTHLIKTRGQQATLRCSPISGHTSVYWYQQALGLGLQFLLWYDEGEERNRGNFPPRFSGRQFPNYSSELNVNALELEDSALYLCASSLLDRGTTEAFFGQGTRLTVV.

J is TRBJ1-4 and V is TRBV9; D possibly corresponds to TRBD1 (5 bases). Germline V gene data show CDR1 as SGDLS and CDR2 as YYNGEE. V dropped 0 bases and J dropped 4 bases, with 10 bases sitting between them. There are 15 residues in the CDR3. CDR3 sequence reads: CASSVATGYNEKLFF. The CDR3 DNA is TGTGCCAGCAGCGTAGCTACAGGTTATAATGAAAAACTGTTTTTT.

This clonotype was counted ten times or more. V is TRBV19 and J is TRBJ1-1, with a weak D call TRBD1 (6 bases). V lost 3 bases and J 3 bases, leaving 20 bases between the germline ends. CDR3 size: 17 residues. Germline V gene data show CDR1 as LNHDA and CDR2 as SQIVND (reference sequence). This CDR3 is CASSIPGQGYGDTEAFF. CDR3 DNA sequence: TGTGCCAGTAGTATCCCCGGGCAGGGGTATGGAGACACTGAAGCTTTCTTT.

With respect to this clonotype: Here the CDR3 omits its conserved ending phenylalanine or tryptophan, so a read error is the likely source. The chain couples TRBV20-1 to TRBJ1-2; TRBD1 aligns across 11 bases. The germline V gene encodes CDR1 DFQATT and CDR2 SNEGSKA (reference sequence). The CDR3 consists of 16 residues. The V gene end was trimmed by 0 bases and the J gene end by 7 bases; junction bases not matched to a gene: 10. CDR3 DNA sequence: TGCAGTGCTAGAGATTTGGGACAGGGGGAGATGGGTGGCTACACCCTC. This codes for CSARDLGQGEMGGYTL.

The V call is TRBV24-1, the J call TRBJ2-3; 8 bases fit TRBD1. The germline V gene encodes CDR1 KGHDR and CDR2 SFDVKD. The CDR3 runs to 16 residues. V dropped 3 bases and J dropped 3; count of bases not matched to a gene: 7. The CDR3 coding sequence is TGTGCCACCAGTGATGTGCAGGGGGCTTCGACAGATACGCAGTATTTT. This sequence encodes CATSDVQGASTDTQYF.

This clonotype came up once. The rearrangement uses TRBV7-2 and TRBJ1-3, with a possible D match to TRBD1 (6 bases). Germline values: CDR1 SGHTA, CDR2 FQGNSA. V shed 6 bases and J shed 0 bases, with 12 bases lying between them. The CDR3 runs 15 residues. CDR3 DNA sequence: TGTGCCAGCAGTCTCGACAGGAGCTCTGGAAACACCATATATTTT. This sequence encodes CASSLDRSSGNTIYF.

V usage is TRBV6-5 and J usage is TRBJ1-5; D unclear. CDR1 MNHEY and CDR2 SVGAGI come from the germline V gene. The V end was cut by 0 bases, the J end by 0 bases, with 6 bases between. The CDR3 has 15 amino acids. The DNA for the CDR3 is TGTGCCAGCAGTTACTCGAGCATTAGCAATCAGCCCCAGCATTTT. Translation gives CASSYSSISNQPQHF.

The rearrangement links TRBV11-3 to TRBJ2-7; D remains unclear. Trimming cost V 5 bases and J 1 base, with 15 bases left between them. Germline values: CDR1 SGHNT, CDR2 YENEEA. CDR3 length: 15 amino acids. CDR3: CASSPRWPSSYEQYF. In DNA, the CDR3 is TGTGCCAGCAGCCCAAGGTGGCCCTCATCCTACGAGCAGTACTTC. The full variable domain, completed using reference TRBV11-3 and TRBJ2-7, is EAGVVQSPRYKIIEKKQPVAFWCNPISGHNTLYWYLQNLGQGPELLIRYENEEAVDDSQLPKDRFSAERLKGVDSTLKIQPAELGDSAVYLCASSPRWPSSYEQYFGPGTRLTVT.

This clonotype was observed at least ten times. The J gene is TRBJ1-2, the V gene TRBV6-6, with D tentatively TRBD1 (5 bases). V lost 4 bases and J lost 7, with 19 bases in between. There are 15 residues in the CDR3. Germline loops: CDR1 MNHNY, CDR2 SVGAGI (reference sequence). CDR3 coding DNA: TGTGCCAGCAGTTCGGACATATACAGGAGGGGTGGCTACACCTTC. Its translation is CASSSDIYRRGGYTF.

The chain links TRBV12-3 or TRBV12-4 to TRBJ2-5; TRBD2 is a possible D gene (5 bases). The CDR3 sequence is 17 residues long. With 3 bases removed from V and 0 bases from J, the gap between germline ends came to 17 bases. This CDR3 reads CASSFSVGDPNQETQYF. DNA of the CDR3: TGTGCCAGCAGTTTCAGCGTCGGGGATCCCAACCAAGAGACCCAGTACTTC.